This T cell receptor beta chain emerged from a study of OX40 agonist ivuxolimab in advanced cancers. The repertoire was sequenced with immunoSEQ multiplex PCR; TCRdb's copy has only in-frame clones and lacks some. The sample yields tens of thousands of clones, just over 85% seen once. A word on this clone: The sample has other DNA sequences that encode this CDR3 too.

Germline values: CDR1 SEHNR, CDR2 FQNEAQ (reference sequence). The junction had 7 bases not matched to a gene; V was cut back by 2 bases and J by 4 bases. The CDR3 contains 15 residues. This sequence originates from an adult with an advanced solid tumor such as melanoma, head and neck, liver or kidney cancer. V usage is TRBV7-9 and J usage is TRBJ1-1; 7 nucleotides line up with TRBD1. The input for sequencing was CD4+ or CD8+ T cells sorted from blood, taken in a trial of the OX40 agonist ivuxolimab. In nucleotides, the CDR3 is TGTGCCAGCAGCTTAACAGGGGAACTTGGCACTGAAGCTTTCTTT. Translated: CASSLTGELGTEAFF.